Reported below is one TCR beta chain. V shed 5 bases and J 6 bases; nucleotides not matched to a gene: 18. Germline assignment: CDR1 LNHDA and CDR2 SQIVND (reference sequence). This CDR3 region has 19 residues. This record belongs to a study of blood T cell repertoires in COVID-19. Clones were sequenced by immunoSEQ multiplex PCR, and TCRdb holds only the in-frame ones, with some missing. The repertoire holds fewer than 450,000 clones, more than 85% seen once, with approximately 1% in the top ten. Sequencing used PBMCs or T cells enriched from blood (not recorded which). This sequence was found in a woman aged 25 to 45 who had recovered from COVID-19. This chain links TRBV19 with TRBJ2-3; 12 positions agree with TRBD2. The CDR3 here is CASSDLTGTSGSGGDTQYF. CDR3 DNA: TGTGCCAGTAGTGATTTGACTGGGACTAGCGGGTCCGGAGGGGATACGCAGTATTTT. The whole variable domain, remainder taken from reference TRBV19 and TRBJ2-3, is DGGITQSPKYLFRKEGQNVTLSCEQNLNHDAMYWYRQDPGQGLRLIYYSQIVNDFQKGDIAEGYSVSREKKESFPLTVTSAQKNPTAFYLCASSDLTGTSGSGGDTQYFGPGTRLTVL.